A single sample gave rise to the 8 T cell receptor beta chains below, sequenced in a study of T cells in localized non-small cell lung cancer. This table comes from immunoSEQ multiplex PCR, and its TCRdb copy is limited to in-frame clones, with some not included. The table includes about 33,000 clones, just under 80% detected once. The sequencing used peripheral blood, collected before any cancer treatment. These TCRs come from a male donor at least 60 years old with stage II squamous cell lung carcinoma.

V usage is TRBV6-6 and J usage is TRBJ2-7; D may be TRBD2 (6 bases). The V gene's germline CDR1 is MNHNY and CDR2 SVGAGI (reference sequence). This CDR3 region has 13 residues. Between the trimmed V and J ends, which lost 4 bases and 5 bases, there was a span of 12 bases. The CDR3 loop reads CASSWRDTHEQYF. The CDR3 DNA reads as TGTGCCAGCAGTTGGAGGGATACCCACGAGCAGTACTTC.

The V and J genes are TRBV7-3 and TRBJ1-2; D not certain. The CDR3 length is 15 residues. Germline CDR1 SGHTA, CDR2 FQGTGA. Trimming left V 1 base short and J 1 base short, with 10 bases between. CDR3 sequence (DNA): TGTGCCAGCAGCTTAAAACAGACCAATAACTATGGCTACACCTTC. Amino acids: CASSLKQTNNYGYTF.

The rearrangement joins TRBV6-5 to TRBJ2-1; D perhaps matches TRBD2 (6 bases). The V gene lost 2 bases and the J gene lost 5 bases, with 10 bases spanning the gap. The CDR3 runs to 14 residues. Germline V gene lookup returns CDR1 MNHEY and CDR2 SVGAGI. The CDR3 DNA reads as TGTGCCAGCAGTTACGGAACTAGCAACAATGAGCAGTTCTTC. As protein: CASSYGTSNNEQFF.

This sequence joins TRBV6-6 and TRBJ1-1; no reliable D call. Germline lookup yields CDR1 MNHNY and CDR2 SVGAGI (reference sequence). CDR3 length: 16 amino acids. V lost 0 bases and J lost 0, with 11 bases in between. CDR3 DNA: TGTGCCAGCAGTTACTCGATAGGGAGAATGAACACTGAAGCTTTCTTT. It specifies CASSYSIGRMNTEAFF.

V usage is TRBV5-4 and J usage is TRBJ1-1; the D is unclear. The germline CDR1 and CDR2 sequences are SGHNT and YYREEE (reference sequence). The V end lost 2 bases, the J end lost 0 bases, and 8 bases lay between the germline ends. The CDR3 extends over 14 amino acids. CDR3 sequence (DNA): TGTGCCAGCAGCTTTCAGACAATGAACACTGAAGCTTTCTTT. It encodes CASSFQTMNTEAFF.

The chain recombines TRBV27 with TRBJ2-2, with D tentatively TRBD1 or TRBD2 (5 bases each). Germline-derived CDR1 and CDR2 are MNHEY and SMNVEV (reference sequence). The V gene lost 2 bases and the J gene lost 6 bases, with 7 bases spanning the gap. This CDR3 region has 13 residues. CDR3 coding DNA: TGTGCCAGCAGTTTACTGGGGGCCGGGGAGCTGTTTTTT. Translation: CASSLLGAGELFF.

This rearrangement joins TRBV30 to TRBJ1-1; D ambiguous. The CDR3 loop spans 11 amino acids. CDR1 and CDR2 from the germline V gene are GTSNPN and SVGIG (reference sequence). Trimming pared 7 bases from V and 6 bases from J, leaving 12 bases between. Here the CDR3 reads CAYRAEAEAFF. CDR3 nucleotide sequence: TGTGCCTATCGGGCCGAGGCTGAAGCTTTCTTT.

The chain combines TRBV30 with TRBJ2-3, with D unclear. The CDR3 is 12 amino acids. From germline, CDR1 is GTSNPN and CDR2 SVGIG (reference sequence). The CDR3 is CAMLKGLDTQYF. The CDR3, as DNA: TGTGCGATGTTAAAAGGTCTAGATACGCAGTATTTT. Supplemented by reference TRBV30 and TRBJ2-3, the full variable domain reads SQTIHQWPATLVQPVGSPLSLECTVEGTSNPNLYWYRQAAGRGLQLLFYSVGIGQISSEVPQNLSASRPQDRQFILSSKKLLLSDSGFYLCAMLKGLDTQYFGPGTRLTVL.